This T cell receptor beta chain was obtained from a study of T cell repertoires in aging, cancer and after chemotherapy. Rearranged V-D-J TRB sequences were amplified with a mixed TRB-A/B primer pool. TCRdb independently ran MiXCR on the multiplex PCR reads; one entry per CDR3 protein. Of under 5,000 distinct CDR3 sequences listed, about 20% are singletons. This clonotype qualifies as medium-sized. Its cognate antigen is unknown. Amplification of TCR beta used genomic DNA extracted from peripheral blood. General study points: Untreated cancer patients had significantly lower blood TCR diversity than age-matched healthy donors.

Germline V gene data show CDR1 as LNHDA and CDR2 as SQIVND (reference sequence). With V trimmed by 5 bases and J by 3 bases, 4 bases remained unmatched. The length of the CDR3 is 13 residues. This sequence originates from a human donor in good health. The donor label of this sample is uncertain. The rearrangement joins TRBV19 to TRBJ2-7; the match to TRBD2 covers 7 bases. Sequenced: blood. The CDR3 sequence: CASSGASGYEQYF. DNA of the CDR3: TGTGCCAGTAGTGGGGCTAGCGGCTACGAGCAGTACTTC.